This is a list of T cell receptor beta chains from one sample in a study of molecular identifiers for immune sequencing clone quantification. TCRdb ran MiXCR on the PCR reads and lists one entry per CDR3 protein. The table records hundreds of thousands of distinct CDR3 sequences, roughly 27% of them present only once. Material for sequencing was naive CD8+ T cells from blood, with Jurkat cell RNA spiked in. These receptors originate from a human donor in good health. Some libraries in this study had Jurkat cell RNA spiked in. Both conserved end residues are part of each CDR3. The D gene is left open where the match is weak. Size is omitted from some rows. Given values are once, few, many or a class for expanded clones.

D gene	V gene	clone size	J gene	CDR3 protein	CDR3 DNA
NA	TRBV9	NA	TRBJ2-3	CASSVAGGAATDTQYF	TGTGCCAGCAGCGTAGCCGGCGGGGCGGCCACAGATACGCAGTATTTT
TRBD2	TRBV27	NA	TRBJ2-3	CASSLGGLAGGDTQYF	TGTGCCAGCAGTTTAGGGGGACTAGCGGGAGGAGATACGCAGTATTTT
NA	TRBV6-6	NA	TRBJ2-2	CASRQGSDTGELFF	TGTGCCAGCAGGCAGGGGTCGGACACCGGGGAGCTGTTTTTT
NA	TRBV5-3	NA	TRBJ1-2	CASRVGATYYGYTF	TGTGCCAGCAGGGTAGGCGCCACCTACTATGGCTACACCTTC
TRBD1	TRBV6-2/TRBV6-3	few	TRBJ2-5	CASTTLRTGFPETQYF	TGTGCCAGCACCACTCTCCGGACAGGGTTTCCCGAGACCCAGTACTTC
NA	TRBV29-1	few	TRBJ2-7	CSVEGGQESSYEQYF	TGCAGCGTTGAAGGTGGGCAGGAGAGCTCCTACGAGCAGTACTTC
NA	TRBV10-3	NA	TRBJ1-1	CAINTVGSRTEAFF	TGTGCCATCAATACAGTGGGGAGTAGGACTGAAGCTTTCTTT
NA	TRBV20-1	many	TRBJ2-7	CSARVPGLGYEQYF	TGCAGTGCTAGAGTGCCAGGTTTGGGTTACGAGCAGTACTTC
NA	TRBV9	NA	TRBJ2-2	CASSVIGRYTGELFF	TGTGCCAGCAGCGTGATTGGGCGGTACACCGGGGAGCTGTTTTTT
TRBD2	TRBV19	few	TRBJ2-5	CASSKGLAGDEETQYF	TGTGCCAGTAGTAAAGGACTAGCGGGAGATGAAGAGACCCAGTACTTC
TRBD1	TRBV9	few	TRBJ2-2	CASSVATGGITGELFF	TGTGCCAGCAGCGTAGCTACAGGGGGGATCACCGGGGAGCTGTTTTTT
NA	TRBV7-9	NA	TRBJ1-1	CASHDIKSDTEALF	TGTGCCAGCCACGACATCAAGTCAGACACTGAAGCTCTCTTT
NA	TRBV7-3	NA	TRBJ2-2	CASSLIRGELFF	TGTGCCAGCAGCTTGATCCGCGGGGAGCTGTTTTTT
NA	TRBV12-3/TRBV12-4	few	TRBJ2-5	CASSLFLRDSQETQYF	TGTGCCAGCAGTTTATTTCTACGGGATTCCCAAGAGACCCAGTACTTC
NA	TRBV7-9	many	TRBJ1-3	CASSLIRDVWKTGNTIYF	TGTGCCAGCAGCTTAATCCGGGACGTATGGAAGACTGGAAACACCATATATTTT
NA	TRBV11-2	NA	TRBJ2-1	CASSLAAGSVNEQFF	TGTGCCAGCAGCTTAGCGGCAGGCTCCGTGAATGAGCAGTTCTTC
NA	TRBV20-1	few	TRBJ1-1	CSARVSIEAFF	TGCAGTGCTAGAGTCTCGATCGAAGCTTTCTTT
NA	TRBV12-3/TRBV12-4	many	TRBJ2-5	CASSPDPNQETQYF	TGTGCCAGCAGCCCCGACCCCAATCAAGAGACCCAGTACTTC
TRBD2	TRBV20-1	many	TRBJ2-7	CSARDVSGDYEQYF	TGCAGTGCTAGAGATGTAAGCGGGGACTACGAGCAGTACTTC
NA	TRBV2	NA	TRBJ1-6	CASSEGGSYNSPLHF	TGTGCCAGCAGTGAGGGTGGCTCCTATAATTCACCCCTCCACTTT
NA	TRBV19	NA	TRBJ1-5	CASSSRSGWPQHF	TGTGCCAGTAGTAGTAGGAGCGGCTGGCCCCAGCATTTT
NA	TRBV11-2	many	TRBJ2-3	CASRRPGPGTDTQYF	TGTGCCAGCAGACGGCCGGGCCCTGGAACAGATACGCAGTATTTT
NA	TRBV12-3/TRBV12-4	NA	TRBJ2-1	CASTPVPNEQFF	TGTGCCAGCACCCCAGTTCCGAATGAGCAGTTCTTC
TRBD1	TRBV20-1	many	TRBJ2-3	CSASVQGGNTDTQYF	TGCAGTGCTAGTGTACAGGGGGGAAACACAGATACGCAGTATTTT
NA	TRBV14	few	TRBJ2-7	CASSPRDSYVYEQYF	TGTGCCAGCAGCCCCCGGGACTCCTACGTCTACGAGCAGTACTTC
NA	TRBV15	NA	TRBJ1-5	CATSRAQLNQPQHF	TGTGCCACCAGCAGAGCACAGCTCAATCAGCCCCAGCATTTT
NA	TRBV7-8	NA	TRBJ2-2	CASSLEGGDNTGVLFF	TGTGCCAGCAGCTTAGAAGGGGGGGATAACACCGGGGTGCTGTTTTTT
TRBD1	TRBV28	NA	TRBJ1-2	CASRQGASNYGYTF	TGTGCCAGTAGACAGGGGGCGTCGAACTATGGCTACACCTTC
NA	TRBV13	many	TRBJ1-2	CASSFEYYGYTF	TGTGCCAGCAGCTTTGAGTACTATGGCTACACCTTC
TRBD2	TRBV2	few	TRBJ2-3	CASTRREGTDTQYF	TGTGCCAGCACGAGGCGGGAGGGCACAGATACGCAGTATTTT
NA	TRBV4-1	many	TRBJ1-1	CASSQSGLNRWTEAFF	TGCGCCAGCAGCCAATCCGGGCTAAACAGGTGGACTGAAGCTTTCTTT
NA	TRBV24-1	many	TRBJ1-5	CATSDTDSNQPQHF	TGTGCCACCAGTGACACTGATAGCAATCAGCCCCAGCATTTT
NA	TRBV15	many	TRBJ2-3	CATSGEPSWADTQYF	TGTGCCACCAGCGGAGAACCGTCTTGGGCAGATACGCAGTATTTT
NA	TRBV24-1	NA	TRBJ2-5	CATSVGSSGEAQYF	TGTGCCACCAGTGTCGGCAGTTCGGGGGAGGCCCAGTACTTC
NA	TRBV12-3/TRBV12-4	NA	TRBJ2-3	CASSLPFFVDTQYF	TGTGCCAGCAGTTTGCCCTTCTTCGTAGATACGCAGTATTTT
NA	TRBV6-6	NA	TRBJ2-1	CASSYSQGMPYNEQFF	TGTGCCAGCAGTTACTCGCAGGGAATGCCCTACAATGAGCAGTTCTTC
NA	TRBV27	NA	TRBJ2-5	CASSEGRTAETQYF	TGTGCCAGCAGTGAGGGTCGGACAGCGGAGACCCAGTACTTC
TRBD1	TRBV14	many	TRBJ1-6	CASSPGTASSYNSPLHF	TGTGCCAGCAGCCCCGGGACAGCGAGCTCCTATAATTCACCCCTCCACTTT
NA	TRBV21-1	NA	TRBJ2-5	CASSKTRWRAYQETQYF	TGTGCCAGCAGCAAAACCCGCTGGCGGGCGTACCAAGAGACCCAGTACTTC
NA	TRBV29-1	NA	TRBJ2-7	CSVGQGNYEQYF	TGCAGCGTGGGGCAAGGAAACTACGAGCAGTACTTC
NA	TRBV19	few	TRBJ2-1	CASTLGPNEQFF	TGTGCCAGTACCCTGGGACCGAATGAGCAGTTCTTC